The next 25 T cell receptor beta chains were all read from a single sample in a study of T-cell reconstitution after alpha-beta-depleted transplantation in children. Construction of the TCRbeta library involved unique molecular identifiers. TCRdb re-derived calls from the PCR reads in MiXCR, one entry per CDR3 protein. The data show fewer than 700,000 distinct CDR3 sequences, 10% to 15% seen once. Sequenced here: PBMCs, mostly from graft donor cells, sampled 360 days after TCRalphabeta/CD19-depleted stem cell transplant. The receptors were gathered from a male patient under 18 who had a stem cell transplant for acute myeloid leukemia, so the T cells may come from the graft donor.

This chain uses TRBV19 with TRBJ2-2; D is possibly TRBD1 or TRBD2 (5 bases each). Trimming left V 9 bases short and J 3 bases short, with 17 bases between. The CDR3 spans 15 residues. Germline lookup yields CDR1 LNHDA and CDR2 SQIVND (reference sequence). This CDR3 is CASVPRGLYTGELFF. CDR3 in DNA: TGTGCCAGCGTTCCGAGGGGCCTCTACACCGGGGAGCTGTTTTTT. The whole variable domain, remainder taken from reference TRBV19 and TRBJ2-2, is DGGITQSPKYLFRKEGQNVTLSCEQNLNHDAMYWYRQDPGQGLRLIYYSQIVNDFQKGDIAEGYSVSREKKESFPLTVTSAQKNPTAFYLCASVPRGLYTGELFFGEGSRLTVL.

The rearrangement uses TRBV3-1 and TRBJ1-5, with a tentative D call TRBD1 (6 bases). The CDR3 is 17 amino acids. Germline V gene sequence: CDR1 LGHDT, CDR2 YNNKEL (reference sequence). V lost 4 bases, J lost 2 bases, and 18 bases lay in between. The CDR3 loop is CASSLGRGWGGNQPQHF. CDR3 nucleotides: TGTGCCAGCAGCCTCGGCAGGGGCTGGGGGGGCAATCAGCCCCAGCATTTT.

The chain is built from TRBV4-3 and TRBJ2-5, with D perhaps matching TRBD1 or TRBD2 (5 bases each). Trimming shortened V by 0 bases and J by 5 bases, and 16 bases separated the two germline ends. The CDR3 has 16 amino acids. The germline gives CDR1 LGHNA, CDR2 YSLEER. The CDR3 coding sequence is TGCGCCAGCAGCCAAGATCGGAGGCAGGGAAGGGAGACCCAGTACTTC. Amino acid sequence: CASSQDRRQGRETQYF.

V usage is TRBV6-5 and J usage is TRBJ2-2; D remains unclear. V lost 4 bases to trimming and J lost 0 bases, with 6 bases between them. Per the germline V gene, CDR1 is MNHEY and CDR2 is SVGAGI. This CDR3 comprises 14 residues. The CDR3 nucleotides read TGTGCCAGCAGTTCTTGGACGAACACCGGGGAGCTGTTTTTT. Protein sequence: CASSSWTNTGELFF.

Comments on this clonotype: The CDR3 end shows no conserved phenylalanine or tryptophan, and so a read error is likely. This chain joins TRBV6-5 and TRBJ2-5; 15 bases align to TRBD2. The CDR3 extends over 16 amino acids. Germline CDR1 and CDR2: MNHEY and SVGAGI. Trimming at V came to 4 bases and at J to 3 bases, leaving 3 bases not matched to a gene. CDR3 nucleotides: TGTGCCAGCAGTTGGGGACTAGCGGGAGGAGAAGAGACCCAGTACTAC. Protein product: CASSWGLAGGEETQYY.

This clonotype has more than one count but fewer than ten. This rearrangement joins TRBV10-3 to TRBJ1-1, with TRBD1 matching over 12 bases. The CDR3 loop spans 14 amino acids. Germline CDR1 and CDR2: ENHRY and SYGVKD. The junction had 4 bases not matched to a gene; V was cut back by 6 bases and J by 5 bases. CDR3: CAIRGQGAVTEAFF. In DNA form, the CDR3 reads TGTGCCATCAGGGGACAGGGGGCTGTTACTGAAGCTTTCTTT.

The table lists this clonotype with a few counts. The gene calls are TRBV27 and TRBJ2-3, with TRBD2 matching over 8 bases. V lost 8 bases, J lost 3 bases, and 7 bases stayed unmatched. The germline gives CDR1 MNHEY, CDR2 SMNVEV (reference sequence). This CDR3 is 14 amino acids long. The CDR3, as DNA: TGTGCCAGCTGTATAAGCGGGAGAACAGATACGCAGTATTTT. Its protein is CASCISGRTDTQYF.

This clonotype appeared a few times. The chain couples TRBV12-3 or TRBV12-4 to TRBJ1-5; D is possibly TRBD1 (5 bases). The CDR3 loop spans 16 amino acids. The V end lost 1 base, the J end lost 4 bases, and 14 bases lay between the germline ends. CDR3 sequence reads: CASSLVSGTVNQPQHF. DNA for the CDR3: TGTGCCAGCAGTTTAGTGTCCGGGACCGTAAATCAGCCCCAGCATTTT.

This chain uses TRBV12-3 or TRBV12-4 with TRBJ2-1; no clear D gene. V lost 3 bases to trimming and J lost 13 bases, with 10 bases between them. The CDR3 loop spans 11 amino acids. This chain's CDR3 is CASSFKGPQFF. The CDR3 region has the DNA TGTGCCAGCAGTTTTAAAGGGCCTCAGTTCTTC.

V usage is TRBV14 and J usage is TRBJ1-3, with TRBD1 identical over 7 bases. CDR3 length: 17 amino acids. The V segment lost 7 bases and the J segment 0 bases; nucleotides outside the gene matches: 12. The germline gives CDR1 SGHDN, CDR2 FVKESK. CDR3 bases: TGTGCCAGCAAGACGGGGACAGCCAACCTCTCTGGAAACACCATATATTTT. Translating gives CASKTGTANLSGNTIYF.

This chain connects TRBV28 to TRBJ2-7; D call uncertain. The germline gives CDR1 MDHEN, CDR2 SYDVKM. CDR3 length: 14 residues. Between the trimmed V and J ends, which lost 4 bases and 1 base, there was a span of 11 bases. CDR3 amino acids: CASSYVVQSYEQYF. For the CDR3, the DNA is TGTGCCAGCAGTTACGTCGTCCAGTCCTACGAGCAGTACTTC.

V and J are TRBV7-2 and TRBJ2-3; no reliable D call. Trimming shortened V by 1 base and J by 3 bases, and 8 bases separated the two germline ends. CDR1 is SGHTA, CDR2 FQGNSA, per germline. CDR3 length: 14 residues. CDR3 coding DNA: TGTGCCAGCAGCTTAGATGGGGAAACAGATACGCAGTATTTT. It specifies CASSLDGETDTQYF.

This clonotype was counted a few times. This sequence joins TRBV7-8 and TRBJ2-7; the D gene is possibly TRBD1 (6 bases). CDR3 length: 14 residues. The V end lost 7 bases, the J end lost 0 bases, and 13 bases lay between the germline ends. In germline, CDR1 is SGHVS, CDR2 FQNEAQ. Here the CDR3 reads CASTPGHRSYEQYF. The CDR3 bases are TGTGCCAGCACCCCGGGACACCGCTCCTACGAGCAGTACTTC.

This chain connects TRBV6-2 or TRBV6-3 to TRBJ2-1; 13 bases fit TRBD2. This CDR3 comprises 15 residues. V was pared by 5 bases and J by 9 bases, with 7 bases of the junction left unmatched. Germline lookup yields CDR1 MNHEY and CDR2 SVGEGT. CDR3 in amino acids: CASSRTSGRGGEQFF. In DNA form, the CDR3 reads TGTGCCAGCAGTCGGACTAGCGGGAGAGGCGGTGAGCAGTTCTTC.

This clonotype occurred a few times. The chain carries TRBV7-2 and TRBJ1-2; D ambiguous. In germline, CDR1 is SGHTA, CDR2 FQGNSA. The CDR3 is 12 residues long. The V end was cut by 8 bases, the J end by 5 bases, with 12 bases between. In nucleotides, the CDR3 is TGTGCCAGCGTACCGAATGGATATGGCTACACCTTC. Translating it yields CASVPNGYGYTF.

This clonotype was counted between two and nine times. The rearrangement uses TRBV12-3 or TRBV12-4 and TRBJ2-3, with D maybe TRBD2 (7 bases). Trimming removed 7 bases from V and 7 bases from J, with 24 bases in between. The CDR3 has 16 amino acids. This CDR3 is CASIHGRGGDLNTQYF. In nucleotides, the CDR3 is TGTGCCAGCATCCATGGAAGGGGGGGTGATTTAAATACGCAGTATTTT.

This chain links TRBV13 with TRBJ2-2; a possible D gene is TRBD2 (5 bases). The length of the CDR3 is 16 residues. The germline V gene encodes CDR1 PRHDT and CDR2 FYEKMQ (reference sequence). Trimming took 1 base from V and 4 from J, leaving 13 bases between them. The CDR3 sequence is CASSLVQRLTTGELFF. The DNA for the CDR3 is TGTGCCAGCAGCTTAGTCCAGCGGTTAACCACCGGGGAGCTGTTTTTT.

V usage is TRBV14 and J usage is TRBJ2-1, with TRBD2 matching over 8 bases. The CDR3 is 17 amino acids. CDR1 and CDR2 (germline): SGHDN, FVKESK. V shed 0 bases, J shed 6 bases, and the junction held 10 bases outside the gene matches. CDR3 residues: CASSQDLGAGVGNEQFF. The CDR3 DNA sequence: TGTGCCAGCAGCCAAGATTTAGGAGCGGGAGTAGGCAATGAGCAGTTCTTC.

The J gene is TRBJ2-7, the V gene TRBV20-1; 9 nucleotides match TRBD2. J gave up 0 bases and V 0 bases, and 9 bases lay outside the gene matches. Germline CDR1 is DFQATT and CDR2 is SNEGSKA (reference sequence). The CDR3 totals 17 residues. This CDR3 is CSAREDERLAASYEQYF. In DNA, the CDR3 is TGCAGTGCTAGAGAGGATGAGCGACTAGCGGCCTCCTACGAGCAGTACTTC.

This clonotype has a count of ten or more. This chain links TRBV20-1 with TRBJ2-7; D could derive from TRBD1 or TRBD2 (5 bases each). Trimming removed 0 bases at V and 2 bases at J, with 5 bases between. This CDR3 has 12 amino acids. Germline CDR1 and CDR2: DFQATT and SNEGSKA (reference sequence). The CDR3 sequence is CSAREGAYEQYF. The CDR3 DNA reads TGCAGTGCTAGAGAGGGGGCCTACGAGCAGTACTTC.

This clonotype was picked up a small number of times. The junction departs from the called germline gene at one end, perhaps through a read error. V gene TRBV4-1 combines with J gene TRBJ1-3; D perhaps matches TRBD1 (6 bases). Germline-derived CDR1 and CDR2 are MGHRA and YSYEKL. The CDR3 contains 18 residues. CDR3 DNA sequence: TGCGCCAGCAGCAAAGAGAACCTAGGACAGAACTCTGGAAACACCATATATTTT. Protein sequence: CASSKENLGQNSGNTIYF.

This clonotype has just a few counts. This rearrangement joins TRBV24-1 to TRBJ2-1; D perhaps matches TRBD2 (6 bases). The CDR3 runs to 14 residues. Trimming removed 7 bases at V and 4 bases at J, with 13 bases between. Germline V CDR1 and CDR2: KGHDR, SFDVKD. CDR3 nucleotides: TGTGCCACCAGCCGGGACTTAGCTTACAATGAGCAGTTCTTC. It yields the protein CATSRDLAYNEQFF.

This chain connects TRBV20-1 to TRBJ2-7, with 11 bases fitting TRBD1. With V trimmed by 5 bases and J by 2 bases, 17 bases remained unmatched. Germline CDR1 DFQATT, CDR2 SNEGSKA (reference sequence). The CDR3 contains 18 residues. CDR3 in DNA: TGCAGTGCTTTTAAGACGGACAGGGGGCCCGAACTCCCCTACGAGCAGTACTTC. Amino acid sequence: CSAFKTDRGPELPYEQYF.

The chain joins TRBV7-9 to TRBJ2-1; TRBD2 aligns across 7 bases. CDR1 is SEHNR and CDR2 is FQNEAQ in the germline V gene (reference sequence). Trimming took 1 base from V and 7 from J; bases not matched to a gene: 10. The CDR3 loop spans 16 amino acids. CDR3 protein: CASSLVGLAVPNEQFF. CDR3 sequence (DNA): TGTGCCAGCAGCTTAGTAGGGCTAGCGGTGCCAAATGAGCAGTTCTTC.

The chain carries TRBV9 and TRBJ2-1; no reliable D call. In germline, CDR1 is SGDLS, CDR2 YYNGEE. Between the trimmed V and J ends, which lost 5 bases and 0 bases, there was a span of 15 bases. This CDR3 is built from 16 residues. The CDR3 is CASSSDVSVSYNEQFF. For the CDR3, the DNA is TGTGCCAGCAGTTCCGACGTCTCTGTCTCCTACAATGAGCAGTTCTTC.